This is a list of T cell receptor beta chains from one sample in a study of technical replicates of blood from a handful of donors. Only in-frame clones appear in the TCRdb table, and some are missing; sequencing was by immunoSEQ multiplex PCR. The sample lists just over 70,000 clones, 85% to 95% occurring once. The specimen was T cells isolated from PBMCs. Receptors were obtained from a human donor in good health. Both conserved end residues are part of each CDR3. D genes are given only for firm matches. Clone size is not always given. Where it is, it says once, few, many or a class for expanded clones.

d_gene: TRBD1; v_gene: TRBV9; j_gene: TRBJ1-2; abundance: .; CDR3nt: TGTGCCAGCAGCGTAGGGGGACAGCTTAACTATGGCTACACCTTC; CDR3aa: CASSVGGQLNYGYTF
d_gene: .; v_gene: TRBV19; j_gene: TRBJ2-2; abundance: .; CDR3nt: TGTGCCAGTACCGGGAGGAACACCGGGGAGCTGTTTTTT; CDR3aa: CASTGRNTGELFF
d_gene: TRBD2; v_gene: TRBV2; j_gene: TRBJ2-7; abundance: once; CDR3nt: TGTGCCAGCACCCGCGGAGCGGGAGGGCCCTACGAGCAGTACTTC; CDR3aa: CASTRGAGGPYEQYF
d_gene: .; v_gene: TRBV27; j_gene: TRBJ1-5; abundance: .; CDR3nt: TGTGCCAGTGGGCGGGGGGTCAGCAATCAGCCCCAGCATTTT; CDR3aa: CASGRGVSNQPQHF
d_gene: .; v_gene: TRBV10-1; j_gene: TRBJ2-1; abundance: .; CDR3nt: TGCGCCAGCAGTGATGGCGGGATAAATGAGCAGTTCTTC; CDR3aa: CASSDGGINEQFF
d_gene: .; v_gene: TRBV4-1; j_gene: TRBJ2-6; abundance: .; CDR3nt: TGCGCCAGCAGCCAAGATTTGGGAGCCTCTGGGGCCAACGTCCTGACTTTC; CDR3aa: CASSQDLGASGANVLTF
d_gene: .; v_gene: TRBV30; j_gene: TRBJ1-3; abundance: .; CDR3nt: TGTGCCTGGGCCCCGCGTGGAAACACCATATATTTT; CDR3aa: CAWAPRGNTIYF
d_gene: .; v_gene: TRBV28; j_gene: TRBJ1-2; abundance: .; CDR3nt: TGTGCCAGCAGTTCCCCAGGGACAACCCATGACTATGGCTACACCTTC; CDR3aa: CASSSPGTTHDYGYTF
d_gene: .; v_gene: TRBV6-5; j_gene: TRBJ2-7; abundance: .; CDR3nt: TGTGCCAGCAGTTACTCTCAGTCCTACGAGCAGTACTTC; CDR3aa: CASSYSQSYEQYF
d_gene: .; v_gene: TRBV20-1; j_gene: TRBJ1-1; abundance: .; CDR3nt: TGCAGTGCTAGAGTAGAACCGGAAGCTTTCTTT; CDR3aa: CSARVEPEAFF
d_gene: TRBD2; v_gene: TRBV29-1; j_gene: TRBJ2-7; abundance: .; CDR3nt: TGCAGCGCCAAGACTAGCGGAGGATTTTACGAGCAGTACTTC; CDR3aa: CSAKTSGGFYEQYF
d_gene: .; v_gene: TRBV27; j_gene: TRBJ2-7; abundance: .; CDR3nt: TGTGCCAGCAGTTTACAGGGTCCTTCCTACGAGCAGTACTTC; CDR3aa: CASSLQGPSYEQYF
d_gene: .; v_gene: TRBV7-6; j_gene: TRBJ2-1; abundance: .; CDR3nt: TGTGCCAGCAGTCTAGCGTTCCGAAGCTCCTACAATGAGCAGTTCTTC; CDR3aa: CASSLAFRSSYNEQFF
d_gene: .; v_gene: TRBV28; j_gene: TRBJ2-7; abundance: .; CDR3nt: TGTGCCAGCAGTTTCGCATGGTCCCGAGCCTACGAGCAGTACTTC; CDR3aa: CASSFAWSRAYEQYF
d_gene: TRBD2; v_gene: TRBV6-1; j_gene: TRBJ2-3; abundance: medium-sized; CDR3nt: TGTGCCAGCAGTGAACTAGCGGGAGGGCCAGATACGCAGTATTTT; CDR3aa: CASSELAGGPDTQYF
d_gene: .; v_gene: TRBV30; j_gene: TRBJ2-2; abundance: once; CDR3nt: TGTGCCTGGATATTATACGGGGAGCTGTTTTTT; CDR3aa: CAWILYGELFF
d_gene: .; v_gene: TRBV2; j_gene: TRBJ1-2; abundance: .; CDR3nt: TGTGCCAGCAGTGGGGCAGATGGCCCCGGCTACACCTTC; CDR3aa: CASSGADGPGYTF
d_gene: TRBD1; v_gene: TRBV29-1; j_gene: TRBJ2-1; abundance: once; CDR3nt: TGCAGCGTTGGGGACAGGGGAGTAAATGAGCAGTTCTTC; CDR3aa: CSVGDRGVNEQFF
d_gene: TRBD1; v_gene: TRBV4-3; j_gene: TRBJ1-3; abundance: .; CDR3nt: TGCGCCAGCAGCCCGGGGGACAGTGGAAACACCATATATTTT; CDR3aa: CASSPGDSGNTIYF
d_gene: .; v_gene: TRBV7-6; j_gene: TRBJ2-5; abundance: .; CDR3nt: TGTGCCAGCAGCTTGGCCCCGGCTGGGCGAGAGACCCAGTACTTC; CDR3aa: CASSLAPAGRETQYF
d_gene: .; v_gene: TRBV11-3; j_gene: TRBJ1-1; abundance: .; CDR3nt: TGTGCCACCGGGAGAACGGGGCGCACTGAAGCTTTCTTT; CDR3aa: CATGRTGRTEAFF
d_gene: TRBD2; v_gene: TRBV9; j_gene: TRBJ2-2; abundance: .; CDR3nt: TGTGCCAGCAGCGTACTAGCGGGAGGCACCGGGGAGCTGTTTTTT; CDR3aa: CASSVLAGGTGELFF
d_gene: TRBD2; v_gene: TRBV7-9; j_gene: TRBJ2-1; abundance: .; CDR3nt: TGTGCCAGCAGCTCCATTAGCGGGGGCCACCACAATGAGCAGTTCTTC; CDR3aa: CASSSISGGHHNEQFF
d_gene: TRBD2; v_gene: TRBV7-3; j_gene: TRBJ2-7; abundance: .; CDR3nt: TGTGCCAGCAGCTTAACTAGCGGGAGTTACGAGCAGTACTTC; CDR3aa: CASSLTSGSYEQYF
d_gene: .; v_gene: TRBV6-6; j_gene: TRBJ2-7; abundance: .; CDR3nt: TGTGCCAGCAGTTACTCCCCCCTCTACGAGCAGTACTTC; CDR3aa: CASSYSPLYEQYF
d_gene: .; v_gene: TRBV14; j_gene: TRBJ1-5; abundance: .; CDR3nt: TGTGCCAGCAGCCAAAGCTGGAATCAGCCCCAGCATTTT; CDR3aa: CASSQSWNQPQHF
d_gene: .; v_gene: TRBV4-3; j_gene: TRBJ2-2; abundance: .; CDR3nt: TGCGCCAGCAGCGGCCTAGCCGGGGAGCTGTTTTTT; CDR3aa: CASSGLAGELFF
d_gene: TRBD1; v_gene: TRBV27; j_gene: TRBJ1-1; abundance: .; CDR3nt: TGTGCCACGCGGACAGGGCCCACTGAAGCTTTCTTT; CDR3aa: CATRTGPTEAFF
d_gene: .; v_gene: TRBV6-6; j_gene: TRBJ1-5; abundance: .; CDR3nt: TGTGCCAGCAGTTACTCACAGTCCCATAGCAATCAGCCCCAGCATTTT; CDR3aa: CASSYSQSHSNQPQHF
d_gene: TRBD1; v_gene: TRBV7-3; j_gene: TRBJ1-1; abundance: .; CDR3nt: TGTGCCAGCAGCACGACAGGGGCGAACACTGAAGCTTTCTTT; CDR3aa: CASSTTGANTEAFF
d_gene: .; v_gene: TRBV5-1; j_gene: TRBJ2-1; abundance: .; CDR3nt: TGCGCCAGCAGCTCCCTTTCGGGGTTTGGGAATGAGCAGTTCTTC; CDR3aa: CASSSLSGFGNEQFF
d_gene: .; v_gene: TRBV5-6; j_gene: TRBJ2-7; abundance: .; CDR3nt: TGTGCCAGCAGCTGGTCCCAGGGCTACGAGCAGTACTTC; CDR3aa: CASSWSQGYEQYF
d_gene: TRBD1; v_gene: TRBV5-6; j_gene: TRBJ2-3; abundance: .; CDR3nt: TGTGCCAGCAGCCTGGCATTTGTGGACAGGGGACCAGATACGCAGTATTTT; CDR3aa: CASSLAFVDRGPDTQYF
d_gene: TRBD1; v_gene: TRBV11-2; j_gene: TRBJ2-7; abundance: .; CDR3nt: TGTGCCAGCAGCCATGGACAGGGGGCGGACGAGCAGTACTTC; CDR3aa: CASSHGQGADEQYF
d_gene: .; v_gene: TRBV4-1; j_gene: TRBJ2-3; abundance: .; CDR3nt: TGCGCCAGCAGCCTTTTAGTCCCAGATACGCAGTATTTT; CDR3aa: CASSLLVPDTQYF
d_gene: TRBD1; v_gene: TRBV6-5; j_gene: TRBJ2-1; abundance: .; CDR3nt: TGTGCCAGCAGCGGACAGGTTTACAATGAGCAGTTCTTC; CDR3aa: CASSGQVYNEQFF
d_gene: TRBD2; v_gene: TRBV15; j_gene: TRBJ2-7; abundance: .; CDR3nt: TGTGCCACCTCGACTAGCGGGAGGGTCTACGAGCAGTACTTC; CDR3aa: CATSTSGRVYEQYF
d_gene: TRBD1; v_gene: TRBV11-1; j_gene: TRBJ1-3; abundance: .; CDR3nt: TGTGCCAGCAGCCCACAGGGGTCGGAAAACACCATATATTTT; CDR3aa: CASSPQGSENTIYF
d_gene: TRBD2; v_gene: TRBV10-3; j_gene: TRBJ2-5; abundance: .; CDR3nt: TGTGCCATCAGGCCTAGCGGGAGGATGTACCAAGAGACCCAGTACTTC; CDR3aa: CAIRPSGRMYQETQYF
d_gene: .; v_gene: TRBV6-5; j_gene: TRBJ2-2; abundance: .; CDR3nt: TGTGCCAGCAGTTACTCCTCGAACACCGGGGAGCTGTTTTTT; CDR3aa: CASSYSSNTGELFF
d_gene: .; v_gene: TRBV9; j_gene: TRBJ2-3; abundance: once; CDR3nt: TGTGCCAGCAGCGCAAGACTCAGCACAGATACGCAGTATTTT; CDR3aa: CASSARLSTDTQYF
d_gene: .; v_gene: TRBV10-1; j_gene: TRBJ2-5; abundance: few; CDR3nt: TGCGCCAGCAGTGAGTCGTATCGGGGAGAGACCCAGTACTTC; CDR3aa: CASSESYRGETQYF
d_gene: .; v_gene: TRBV19; j_gene: TRBJ2-3; abundance: .; CDR3nt: TGTGCCAGTAGGACCTCGGGGGGCGAGATCCATACGCAGTATTTT; CDR3aa: CASRTSGGEIHTQYF
d_gene: .; v_gene: TRBV25-1; j_gene: TRBJ2-1; abundance: .; CDR3nt: TGTGCCAGCATAGGAACAGCCTACAATGAGCAGTTCTTC; CDR3aa: CASIGTAYNEQFF
d_gene: TRBD1; v_gene: TRBV7-7; j_gene: TRBJ2-7; abundance: .; CDR3nt: TGTGCCAGCAGCTTAGGGACAGGGTTCGGTAACGAGCAGTACTTC; CDR3aa: CASSLGTGFGNEQYF